This T cell receptor beta chain was sequenced during a study of blood T cell repertoires in COVID-19. The wider study: Samples came from the United States, Italy and Spain, spanning acute and convalescent COVID-19. Sources were T cells, B-cell-depleted T cells, or PBMCs; the material itself was cDNA or gDNA.

What the recovered Cohort 3 donors had was two negative PCRs, clearance, or symptom resolution. The length of the CDR3 is 15 residues. V gave up 3 bases and J gave up 2 bases, with 13 bases separating them. CDR1 SEHNR and CDR2 FQNEAQ come from the germline V gene (reference sequence). Original handling: Using reference gene primer amplification, nucleated cell counts were estimated. Some clones are missing from TCRdb's copy, which holds only in-frame ones; the method was immunoSEQ multiplex PCR. V and J calls and clone size are those listed in that table; D and trimming were worked out from the DNA. The data hold 200,000 to 300,000 clones, with roughly 82% observed a single time.

This chain uses TRBV7-9 with TRBJ2-5; D perhaps matches TRBD1 (5 bases). The sequencing input was PBMCs or T cells enriched from blood (not recorded which). This receptor was taken from a woman between 45 and 65 years old who had recovered from COVID-19. The CDR3 region is CASSFQIRQQETQYF. The CDR3 DNA reads TGTGCCAGCAGCTTCCAAATTCGACAGCAAGAGACCCAGTACTTC.